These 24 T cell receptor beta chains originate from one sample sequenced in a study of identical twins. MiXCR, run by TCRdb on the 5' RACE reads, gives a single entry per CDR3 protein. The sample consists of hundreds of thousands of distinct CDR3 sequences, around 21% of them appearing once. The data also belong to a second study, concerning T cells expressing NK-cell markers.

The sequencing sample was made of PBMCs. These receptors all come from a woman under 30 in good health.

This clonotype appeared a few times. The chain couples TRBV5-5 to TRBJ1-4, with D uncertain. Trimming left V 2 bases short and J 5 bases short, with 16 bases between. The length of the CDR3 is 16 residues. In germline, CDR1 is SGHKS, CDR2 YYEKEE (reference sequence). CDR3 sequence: CASSFVIGMGNEKLFF. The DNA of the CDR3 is TGTGCCAGCAGCTTTGTGATTGGAATGGGAAATGAAAAACTGTTTTTT. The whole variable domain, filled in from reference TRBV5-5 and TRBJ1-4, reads DAGVTQSPTHLIKTRGQQVTLRCSPISGHKSVSWYQQVLGQGPQFIFQYYEKEERGRGNFPDRFSARQFPNYSSELNVNALLLGDSALYLCASSFVIGMGNEKLFFGSGTQLSVL.

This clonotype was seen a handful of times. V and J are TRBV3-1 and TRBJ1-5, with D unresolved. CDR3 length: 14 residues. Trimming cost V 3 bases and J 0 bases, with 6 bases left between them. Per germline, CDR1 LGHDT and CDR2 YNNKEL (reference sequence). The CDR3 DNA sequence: TGTGCCAGCAGCCACGGTATTAGCAATCAGCCCCAGCATTTT. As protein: CASSHGISNQPQHF.

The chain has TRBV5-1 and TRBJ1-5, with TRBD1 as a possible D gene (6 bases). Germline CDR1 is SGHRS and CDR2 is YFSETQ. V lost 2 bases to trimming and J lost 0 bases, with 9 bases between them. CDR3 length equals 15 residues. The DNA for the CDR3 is TGCGCCAGCAGCTTCAGGGGTGATAGCAATCAGCCCCAGCATTTT. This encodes CASSFRGDSNQPQHF.

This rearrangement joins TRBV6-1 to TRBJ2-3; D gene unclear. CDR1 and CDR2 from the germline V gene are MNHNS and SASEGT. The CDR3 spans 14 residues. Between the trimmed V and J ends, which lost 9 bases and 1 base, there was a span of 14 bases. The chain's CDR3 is CASKVNRGTDTQYF. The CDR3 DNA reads TGTGCCAGTAAGGTGAATAGGGGCACAGATACGCAGTATTTT.

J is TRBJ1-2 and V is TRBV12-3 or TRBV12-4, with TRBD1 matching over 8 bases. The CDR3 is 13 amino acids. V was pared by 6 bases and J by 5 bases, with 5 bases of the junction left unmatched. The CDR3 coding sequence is TGTGCCAGCAGATTAACAGGGGGATATGGCTACACCTTC. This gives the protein CASRLTGGYGYTF.

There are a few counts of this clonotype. Written as DNA, the CDR3 is TGTGCCAGCAGCTCCCGGACAGGCCTTAGAACTGATGGGACCCAGTACTTC. This encodes CASSSRTGLRTDGTQYF. J is TRBJ2-5 and V is TRBV7-6; TRBD1 agrees at 7 bases. Per germline, CDR1 SGHVS and CDR2 FNYEAQ. The V segment lost 4 bases and the J segment 7 bases; nucleotides outside the gene matches: 18. CDR3 length: 17 amino acids.

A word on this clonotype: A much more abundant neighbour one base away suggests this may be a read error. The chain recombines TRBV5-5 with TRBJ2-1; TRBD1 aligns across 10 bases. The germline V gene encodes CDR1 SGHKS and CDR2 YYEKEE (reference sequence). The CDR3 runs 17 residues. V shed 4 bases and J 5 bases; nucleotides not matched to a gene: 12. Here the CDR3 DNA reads TGTGCCAGCAGCCCCAGGGCCGGGACAGGGGTCGACAATGAGCAGTTCTTC. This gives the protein CASSPRAGTGVDNEQFF. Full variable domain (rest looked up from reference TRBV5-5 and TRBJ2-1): DAGVTQSPTHLIKTRGQQVTLRCSPISGHKSVSWYQQVLGQGPQFIFQYYEKEERGRGNFPDRFSARQFPNYSSELNVNALLLGDSALYLCASSPRAGTGVDNEQFFGPGTRLTVL.

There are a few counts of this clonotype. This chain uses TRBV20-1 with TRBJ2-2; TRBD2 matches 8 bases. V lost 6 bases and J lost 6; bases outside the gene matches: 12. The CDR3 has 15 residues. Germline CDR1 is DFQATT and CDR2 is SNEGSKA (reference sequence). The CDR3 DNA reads TGCAGTGCCGGCGCGGGAGGTCTCGTCTCCGGGGAGCTGTTTTTT. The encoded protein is CSAGAGGLVSGELFF.

The DNA of the CDR3 is TGTGCCAGCAGTTACTCGACGGATAGCAATCAGCCCCAGCATTTT. This translates into CASSYSTDSNQPQHF. V is TRBV6-2 or TRBV6-3 and J is TRBJ1-5; D is unclear. The ends were cut back, 0 bases at V and 0 bases at J, with 6 bases in the middle. The CDR3 spans 15 residues. The germline gives CDR1 MNHEY, CDR2 SVGEGT.

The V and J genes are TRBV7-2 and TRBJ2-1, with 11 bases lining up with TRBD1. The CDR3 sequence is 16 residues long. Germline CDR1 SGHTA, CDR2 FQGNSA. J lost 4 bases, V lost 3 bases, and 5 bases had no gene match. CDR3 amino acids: CASSFGGTGGYNEQFF. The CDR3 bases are TGTGCCAGCAGCTTTGGCGGGACAGGGGGATACAATGAGCAGTTCTTC.

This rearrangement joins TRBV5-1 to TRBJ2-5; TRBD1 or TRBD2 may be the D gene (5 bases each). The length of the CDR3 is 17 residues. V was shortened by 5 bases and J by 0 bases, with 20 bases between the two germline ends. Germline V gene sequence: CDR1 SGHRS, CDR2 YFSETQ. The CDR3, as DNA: TGCGCCAGCAGTTCCGGGACCACAAGGGTGTACCAAGAGACCCAGTACTTC. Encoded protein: CASSSGTTRVYQETQYF.

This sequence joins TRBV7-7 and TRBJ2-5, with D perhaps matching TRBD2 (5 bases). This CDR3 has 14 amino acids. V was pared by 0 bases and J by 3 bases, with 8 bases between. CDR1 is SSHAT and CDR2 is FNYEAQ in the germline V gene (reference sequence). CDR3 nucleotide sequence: TGTGCCAGCAGCTTAGCGGGGAGCGAAGAGACCCAGTACTTC. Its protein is CASSLAGSEETQYF. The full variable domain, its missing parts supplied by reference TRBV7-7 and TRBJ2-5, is GAGVSQSPRYKVTKRGQDVTLRCDPISSHATLYWYQQALGQGPEFLTYFNYEAQPDKSGLPSDRFSAERPEGSISTLTIQRTEQRDSAMYRCASSLAGSEETQYFGPGTRLLVL.

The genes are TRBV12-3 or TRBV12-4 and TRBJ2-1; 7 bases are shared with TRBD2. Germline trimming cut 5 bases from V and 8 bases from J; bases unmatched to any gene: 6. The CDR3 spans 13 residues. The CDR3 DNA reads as TGTGCCAGCAGTCCCCTAGCGGCACATGAGCAGTTCTTC. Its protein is CASSPLAAHEQFF.

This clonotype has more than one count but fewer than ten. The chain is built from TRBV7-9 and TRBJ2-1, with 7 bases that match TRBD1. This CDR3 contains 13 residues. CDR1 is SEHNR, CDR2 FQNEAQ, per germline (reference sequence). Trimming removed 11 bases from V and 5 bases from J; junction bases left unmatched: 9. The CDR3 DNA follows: TGTGCCGCCAAAACGGGACAGAACAATGAGCAGTTCTTC. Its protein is CAAKTGQNNEQFF.

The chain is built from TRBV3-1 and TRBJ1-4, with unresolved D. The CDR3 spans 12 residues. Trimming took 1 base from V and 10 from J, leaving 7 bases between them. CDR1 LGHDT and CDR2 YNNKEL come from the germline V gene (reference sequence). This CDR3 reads CASSQGIGKLFF. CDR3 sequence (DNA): TGTGCCAGCAGCCAAGGAATAGGAAAACTGTTTTTT.

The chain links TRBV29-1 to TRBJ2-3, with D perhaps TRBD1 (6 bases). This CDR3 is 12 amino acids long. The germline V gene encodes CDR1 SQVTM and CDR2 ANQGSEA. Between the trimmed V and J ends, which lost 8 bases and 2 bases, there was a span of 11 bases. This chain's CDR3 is CSPRDNTDTQYF. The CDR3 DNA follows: TGCAGCCCCCGGGACAACACAGATACGCAGTATTTT.

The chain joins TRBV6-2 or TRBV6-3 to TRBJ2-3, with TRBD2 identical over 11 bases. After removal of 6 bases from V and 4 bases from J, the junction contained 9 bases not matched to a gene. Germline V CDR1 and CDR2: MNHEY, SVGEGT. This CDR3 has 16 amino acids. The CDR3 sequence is CASRRELAGASDTQYF. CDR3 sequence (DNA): TGTGCCAGCAGAAGAGAACTAGCGGGGGCCTCAGATACGCAGTATTTT.

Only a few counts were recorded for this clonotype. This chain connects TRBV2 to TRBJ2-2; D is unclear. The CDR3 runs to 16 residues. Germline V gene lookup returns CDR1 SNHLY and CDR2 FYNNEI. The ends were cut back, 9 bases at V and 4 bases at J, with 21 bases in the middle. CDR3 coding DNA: TGTGCCAGGAAGGACGCGGCGAGAATTAGCACCGGGGAGCTGTTTTTT. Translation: CARKDAARISTGELFF. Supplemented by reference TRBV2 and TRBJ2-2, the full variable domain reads EPEVTQTPSHQVTQMGQEVILRCVPISNHLYFYWYRQILGQKVEFLVSFYNNEISEKSEIFDDQFSVERPDGSNFTLKIRSTKLEDSAMYFCARKDAARISTGELFFGEGSRLTVL.

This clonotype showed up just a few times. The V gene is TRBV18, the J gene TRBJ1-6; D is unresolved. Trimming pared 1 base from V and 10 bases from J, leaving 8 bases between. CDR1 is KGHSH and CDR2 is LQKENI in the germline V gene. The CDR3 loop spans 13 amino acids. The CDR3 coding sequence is TGTGCCAGCTCACCACAACGAGGATCACCCCTCCACTTT. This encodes CASSPQRGSPLHF.

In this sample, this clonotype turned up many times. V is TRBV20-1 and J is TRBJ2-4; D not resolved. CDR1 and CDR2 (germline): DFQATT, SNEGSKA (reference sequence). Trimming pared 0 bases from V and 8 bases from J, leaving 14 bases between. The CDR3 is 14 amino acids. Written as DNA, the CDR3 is TGCAGTGCTAGAGATACCAACGGTAGGGACATTCAGTACTTC. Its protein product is CSARDTNGRDIQYF.

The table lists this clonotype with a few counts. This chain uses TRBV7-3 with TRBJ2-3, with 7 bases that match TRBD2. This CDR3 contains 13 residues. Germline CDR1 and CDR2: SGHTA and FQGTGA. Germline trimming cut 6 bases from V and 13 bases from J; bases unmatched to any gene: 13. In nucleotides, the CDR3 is TGTGCCAGCAGTCGTGACTCTAGCGGTAGGAAGTATTTT. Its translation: CASSRDSSGRKYF. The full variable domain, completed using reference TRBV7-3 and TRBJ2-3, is GAGVSQTPSNKVTEKGKYVELRCDPISGHTALYWYRQSLGQGPEFLIYFQGTGAADDSGLPNDRFFAVRPEGSVSTLKIQRTERGDSAVYLCASSRDSSGRKYFGPGTRLTVL.

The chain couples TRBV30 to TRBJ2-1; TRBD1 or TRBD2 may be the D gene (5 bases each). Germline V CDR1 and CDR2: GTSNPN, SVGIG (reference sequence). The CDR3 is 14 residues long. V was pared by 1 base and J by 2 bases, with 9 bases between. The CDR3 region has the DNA TGTGCCTGGAGTGACGGGGCGACCTACAATGAGCAGTTCTTC. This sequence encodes CAWSDGATYNEQFF.

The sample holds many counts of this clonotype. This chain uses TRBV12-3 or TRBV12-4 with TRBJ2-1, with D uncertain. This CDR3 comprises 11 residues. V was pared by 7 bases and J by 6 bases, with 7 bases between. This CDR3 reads CASIYGNEQFF. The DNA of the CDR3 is TGTGCCAGCATTTACGGCAATGAGCAGTTCTTC.

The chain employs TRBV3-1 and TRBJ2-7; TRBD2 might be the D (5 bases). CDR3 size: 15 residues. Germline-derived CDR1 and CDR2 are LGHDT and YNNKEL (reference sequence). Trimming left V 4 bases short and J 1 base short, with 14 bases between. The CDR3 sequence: CASSLPRGQSYEQYF. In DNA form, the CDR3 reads TGTGCCAGCAGCCTTCCCAGAGGGCAGTCCTACGAGCAGTACTTC.